This TCR beta chain comes out of a study of blood T cell repertoires in COVID-19. Germline V gives CDR1 KGHDR, CDR2 SFDVKD. After removal of 2 bases from V and 5 bases from J, the junction contained 4 bases not matched to a gene. The CDR3 runs 16 residues. The data were produced by immunoSEQ multiplex PCR, yet TCRdb's version contains in-frame clones alone and is incomplete. This table holds 320,000 or so clones, roughly 87% found once. Sequenced input: PBMCs or T cells enriched from blood (not recorded which). The TCR comes from a woman between 25 and 40 years old who had recovered from COVID-19. This chain connects TRBV24-1 to TRBJ2-3, with 12 nucleotides matching TRBD1. In nucleotides, the CDR3 is TGTGCCACCAGTGATTCGGGACAGGGGGCTAGAGATACGCAGTATTTT. Its translation is CATSDSGQGARDTQYF.